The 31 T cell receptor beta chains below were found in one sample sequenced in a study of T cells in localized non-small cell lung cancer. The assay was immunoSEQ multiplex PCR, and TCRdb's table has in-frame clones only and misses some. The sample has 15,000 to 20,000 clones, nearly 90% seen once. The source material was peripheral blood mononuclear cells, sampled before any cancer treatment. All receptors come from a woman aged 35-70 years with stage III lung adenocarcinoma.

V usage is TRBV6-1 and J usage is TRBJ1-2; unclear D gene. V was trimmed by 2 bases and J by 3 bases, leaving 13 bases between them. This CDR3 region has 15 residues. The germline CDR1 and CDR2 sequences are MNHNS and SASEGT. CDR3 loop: CASSEPIRTYYGYTF. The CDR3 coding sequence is TGTGCCAGCAGTGAACCCATCCGGACCTACTATGGCTACACCTTC.

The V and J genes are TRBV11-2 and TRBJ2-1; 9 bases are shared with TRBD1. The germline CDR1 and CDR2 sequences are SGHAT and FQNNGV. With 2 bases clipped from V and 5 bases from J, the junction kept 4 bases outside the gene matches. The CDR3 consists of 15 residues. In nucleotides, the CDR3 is TGTGCCAGCAGCTTACACAGGGGGCTTAACAATGAGCAGTTCTTC. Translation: CASSLHRGLNNEQFF.

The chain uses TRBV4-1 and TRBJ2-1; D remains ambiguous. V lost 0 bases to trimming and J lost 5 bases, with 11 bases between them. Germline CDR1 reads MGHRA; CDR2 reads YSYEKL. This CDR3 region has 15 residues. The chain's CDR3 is CASSQDWLEHNEQFF. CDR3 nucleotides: TGCGCCAGCAGCCAAGATTGGCTGGAACACAATGAGCAGTTCTTC.

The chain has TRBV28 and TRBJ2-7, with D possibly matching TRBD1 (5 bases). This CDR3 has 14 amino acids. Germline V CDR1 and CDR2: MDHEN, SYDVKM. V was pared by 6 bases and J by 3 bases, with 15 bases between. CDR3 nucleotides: TGTGCCAGCAGCCTCCTGCAGGGCAACTACGAGCAGTACTTC. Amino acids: CASSLLQGNYEQYF.

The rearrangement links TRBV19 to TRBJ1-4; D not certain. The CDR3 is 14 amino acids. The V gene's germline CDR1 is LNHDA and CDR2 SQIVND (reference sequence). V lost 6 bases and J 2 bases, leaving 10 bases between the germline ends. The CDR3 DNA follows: TGTGCCAGTAGCGGACCCTGGACTAATGAAAAACTGTTTTTT. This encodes CASSGPWTNEKLFF.

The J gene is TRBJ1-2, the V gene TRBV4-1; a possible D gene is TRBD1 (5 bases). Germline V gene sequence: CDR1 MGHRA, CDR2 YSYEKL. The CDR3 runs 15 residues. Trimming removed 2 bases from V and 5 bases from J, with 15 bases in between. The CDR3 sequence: CASSQPTGKGYGYTF. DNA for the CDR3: TGCGCCAGCAGCCAACCGACCGGGAAGGGGTATGGCTACACCTTC.

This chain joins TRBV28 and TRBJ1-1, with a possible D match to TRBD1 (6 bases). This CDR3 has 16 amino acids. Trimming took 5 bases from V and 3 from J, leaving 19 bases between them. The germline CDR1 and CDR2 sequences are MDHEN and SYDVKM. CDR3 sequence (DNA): TGTGCCAGCAGTCCCACGGGCAGGGGAACGCACACTGAAGCTTTCTTT. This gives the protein CASSPTGRGTHTEAFF.

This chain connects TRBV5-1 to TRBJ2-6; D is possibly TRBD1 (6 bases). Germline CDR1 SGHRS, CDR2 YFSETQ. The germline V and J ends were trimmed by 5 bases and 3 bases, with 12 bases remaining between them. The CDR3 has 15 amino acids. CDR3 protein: CASRVDSGGANVLTF. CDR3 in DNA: TGCGCCAGCAGGGTGGACAGTGGTGGGGCCAACGTCCTGACTTTC.

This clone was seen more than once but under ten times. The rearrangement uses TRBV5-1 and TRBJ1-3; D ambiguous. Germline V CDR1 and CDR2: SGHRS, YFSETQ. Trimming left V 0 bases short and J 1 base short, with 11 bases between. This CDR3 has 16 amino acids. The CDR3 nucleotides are TGCGCCAGCAGCTTGGAGGTCGCAGGATCTGGAAACACCATATATTTT. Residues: CASSLEVAGSGNTIYF.

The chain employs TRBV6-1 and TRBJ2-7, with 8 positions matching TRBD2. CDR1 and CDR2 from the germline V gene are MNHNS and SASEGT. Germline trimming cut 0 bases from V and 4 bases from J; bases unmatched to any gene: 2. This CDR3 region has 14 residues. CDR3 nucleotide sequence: TGTGCCAGCAGTGAAGCCCGGGGGGGATACGAGCAGTACTTC. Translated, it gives CASSEARGGYEQYF.

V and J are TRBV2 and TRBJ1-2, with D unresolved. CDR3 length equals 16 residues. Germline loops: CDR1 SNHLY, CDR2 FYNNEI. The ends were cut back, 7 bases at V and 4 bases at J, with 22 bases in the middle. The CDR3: CASTTPAGPLIYGYTF. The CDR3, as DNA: TGTGCCAGCACTACCCCGGCAGGCCCTCTTATCTATGGCTACACCTTC.

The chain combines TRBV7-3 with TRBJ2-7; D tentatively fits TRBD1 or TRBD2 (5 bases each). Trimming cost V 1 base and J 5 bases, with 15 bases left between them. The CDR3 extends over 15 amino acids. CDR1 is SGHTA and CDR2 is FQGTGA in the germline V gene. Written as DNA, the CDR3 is TGTGCCAGCAGCTTAAGTGGGGGAGCTCCCCACGAGCAGTACTTC. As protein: CASSLSGGAPHEQYF.

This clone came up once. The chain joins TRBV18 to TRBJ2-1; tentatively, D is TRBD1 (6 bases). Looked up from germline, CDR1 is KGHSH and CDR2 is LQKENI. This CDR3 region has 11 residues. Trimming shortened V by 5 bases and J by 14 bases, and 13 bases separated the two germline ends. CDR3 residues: CASSSTGSKFF. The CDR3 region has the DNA TGTGCCAGCTCATCCACAGGGAGCAAGTTCTTC.

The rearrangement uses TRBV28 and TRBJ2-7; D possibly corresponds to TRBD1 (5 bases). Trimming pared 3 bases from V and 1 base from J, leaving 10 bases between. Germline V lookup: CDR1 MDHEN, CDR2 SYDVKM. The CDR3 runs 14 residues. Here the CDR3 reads CASSLVAGSYEQYF. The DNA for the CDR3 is TGTGCCAGCAGTTTGGTAGCAGGGTCCTACGAGCAGTACTTC. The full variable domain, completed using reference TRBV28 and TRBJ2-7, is DVKVTQSSRYLVKRTGEKVFLECVQDMDHENMFWYRQDPGLGLRLIYFSYDVKMKEKGDIPEGYSVSREKKERFSLILESASTNQTSMYLCASSLVAGSYEQYFGPGTRLTVT.

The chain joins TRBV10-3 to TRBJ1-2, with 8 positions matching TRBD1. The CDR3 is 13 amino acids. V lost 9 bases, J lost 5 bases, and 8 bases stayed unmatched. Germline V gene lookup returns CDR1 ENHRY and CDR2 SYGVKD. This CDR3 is CAIGAGGEYGYTF. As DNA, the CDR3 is TGTGCCATTGGGGCAGGGGGCGAGTATGGCTACACCTTC.

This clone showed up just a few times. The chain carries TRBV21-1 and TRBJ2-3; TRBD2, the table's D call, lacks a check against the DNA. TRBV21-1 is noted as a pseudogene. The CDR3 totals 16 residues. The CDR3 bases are TGTGCCAGACATGAGCAGGGACGACTCCCGGCCGGGGGGCAGTATTTT. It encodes CARHEQGRLPAGGQYF.

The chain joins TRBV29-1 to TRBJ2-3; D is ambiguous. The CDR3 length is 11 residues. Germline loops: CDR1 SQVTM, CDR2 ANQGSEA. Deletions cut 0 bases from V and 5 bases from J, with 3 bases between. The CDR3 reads CSVEEGDTQYF. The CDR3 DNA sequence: TGCAGCGTTGAAGAAGGAGATACGCAGTATTTT.

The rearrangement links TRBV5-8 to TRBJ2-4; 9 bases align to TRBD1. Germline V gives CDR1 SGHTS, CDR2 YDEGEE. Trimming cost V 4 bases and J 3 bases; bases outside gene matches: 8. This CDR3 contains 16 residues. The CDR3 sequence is CASSLHRGLDKNIQYF. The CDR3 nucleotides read TGTGCCAGCAGCCTACACAGGGGGCTTGACAAAAACATTCAGTACTTC.

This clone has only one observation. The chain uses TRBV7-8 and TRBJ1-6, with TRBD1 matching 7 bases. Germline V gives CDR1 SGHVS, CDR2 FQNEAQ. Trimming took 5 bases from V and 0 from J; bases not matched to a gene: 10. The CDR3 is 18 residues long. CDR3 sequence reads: CASSDGRTGLSYNSPLHF. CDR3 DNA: TGTGCCAGCAGCGACGGAAGGACAGGCCTCTCCTATAATTCACCCCTCCACTTT.

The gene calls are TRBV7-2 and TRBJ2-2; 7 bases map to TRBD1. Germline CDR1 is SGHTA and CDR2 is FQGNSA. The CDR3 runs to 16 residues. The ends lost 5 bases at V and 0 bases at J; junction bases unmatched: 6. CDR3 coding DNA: TGTGCCAGCAGCCTTCAGACAGGGACGAACACCGGGGAGCTGTTTTTT. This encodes CASSLQTGTNTGELFF.

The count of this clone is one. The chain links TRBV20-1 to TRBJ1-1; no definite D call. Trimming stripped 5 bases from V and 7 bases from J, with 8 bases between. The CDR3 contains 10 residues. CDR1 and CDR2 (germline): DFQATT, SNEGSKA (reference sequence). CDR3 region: CSADQLEAFF. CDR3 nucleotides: TGCAGTGCTGATCAACTTGAAGCTTTCTTT.

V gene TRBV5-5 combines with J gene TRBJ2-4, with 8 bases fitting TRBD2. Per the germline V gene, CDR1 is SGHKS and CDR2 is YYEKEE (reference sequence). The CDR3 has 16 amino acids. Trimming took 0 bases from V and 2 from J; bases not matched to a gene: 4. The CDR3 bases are TGTGCCAGCAGCTTGGCCGCGGGGGGTACCAAAAACATTCAGTACTTC. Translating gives CASSLAAGGTKNIQYF.

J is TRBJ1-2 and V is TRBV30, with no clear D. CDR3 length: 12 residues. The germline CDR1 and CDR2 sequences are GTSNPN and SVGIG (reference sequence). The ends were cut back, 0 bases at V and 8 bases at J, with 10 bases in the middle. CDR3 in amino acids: CAWSVVGDGYTF. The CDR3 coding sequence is TGTGCCTGGAGTGTTGTGGGCGACGGCTACACCTTC. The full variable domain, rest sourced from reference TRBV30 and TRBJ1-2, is SQTIHQWPATLVQPVGSPLSLECTVEGTSNPNLYWYRQAAGRGLQLLFYSVGIGQISSEVPQNLSASRPQDRQFILSSKKLLLSDSGFYLCAWSVVGDGYTFGSGTRLTVV.

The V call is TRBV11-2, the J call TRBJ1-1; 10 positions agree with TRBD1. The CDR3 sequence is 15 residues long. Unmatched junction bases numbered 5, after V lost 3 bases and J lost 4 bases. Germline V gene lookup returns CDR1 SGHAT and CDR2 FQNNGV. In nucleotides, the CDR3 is TGTGCCAGCAGCTTGACAGGGGGCGCGGTCACTGAAGCTTTCTTT. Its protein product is CASSLTGGAVTEAFF.

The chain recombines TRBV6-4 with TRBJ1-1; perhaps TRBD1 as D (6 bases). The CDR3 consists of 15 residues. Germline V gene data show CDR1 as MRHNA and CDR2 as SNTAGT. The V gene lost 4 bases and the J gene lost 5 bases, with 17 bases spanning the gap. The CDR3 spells CASSASRGGRTEAFF. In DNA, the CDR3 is TGTGCCAGCAGTGCGTCAAGGGGGGGGAGGACTGAAGCTTTCTTT.

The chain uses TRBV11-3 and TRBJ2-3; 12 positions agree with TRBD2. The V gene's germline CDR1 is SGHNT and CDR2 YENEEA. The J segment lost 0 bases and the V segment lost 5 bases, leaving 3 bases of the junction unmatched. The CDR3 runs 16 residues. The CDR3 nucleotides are TGTGCCAGCAGCCCCACTAGCGGGGGGAGCACAGATACGCAGTATTTT. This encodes CASSPTSGGSTDTQYF.

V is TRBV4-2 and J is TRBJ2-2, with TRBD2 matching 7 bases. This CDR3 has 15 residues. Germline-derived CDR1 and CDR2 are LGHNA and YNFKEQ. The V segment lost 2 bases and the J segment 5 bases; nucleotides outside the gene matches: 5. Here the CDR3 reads CASSQTGGGTGELFF. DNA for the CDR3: TGTGCCAGCAGCCAAACGGGCGGGGGAACCGGGGAGCTGTTTTTT.

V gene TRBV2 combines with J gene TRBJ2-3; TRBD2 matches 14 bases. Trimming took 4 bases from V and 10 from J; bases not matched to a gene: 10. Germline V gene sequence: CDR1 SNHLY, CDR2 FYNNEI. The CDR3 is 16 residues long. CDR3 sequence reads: CASSVQGTSGGTAQYF. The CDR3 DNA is TGTGCCAGCAGTGTCCAGGGGACTAGCGGGGGTACGGCGCAGTATTTT.

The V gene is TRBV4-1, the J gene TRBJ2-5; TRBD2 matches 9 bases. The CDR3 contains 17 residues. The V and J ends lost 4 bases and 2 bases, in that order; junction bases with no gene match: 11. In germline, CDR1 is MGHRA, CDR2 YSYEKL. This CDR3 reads CASSPQGRAGGQETQYF. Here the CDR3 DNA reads TGCGCCAGCAGCCCTCAAGGGCGAGCGGGGGGTCAAGAGACCCAGTACTTC.

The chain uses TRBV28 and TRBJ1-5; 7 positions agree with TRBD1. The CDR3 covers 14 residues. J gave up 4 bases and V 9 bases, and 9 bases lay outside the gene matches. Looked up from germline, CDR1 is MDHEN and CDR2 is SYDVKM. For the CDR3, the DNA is TGTGCCAGTGAATTAGGACAGGAAAATCAGCCCCAGCATTTT. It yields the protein CASELGQENQPQHF.

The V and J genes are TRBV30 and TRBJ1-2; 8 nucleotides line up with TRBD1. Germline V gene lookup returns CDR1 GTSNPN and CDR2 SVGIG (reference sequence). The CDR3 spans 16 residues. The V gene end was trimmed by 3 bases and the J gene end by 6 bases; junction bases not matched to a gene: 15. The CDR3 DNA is TGTGCCTGGAGGGACAGGGCAAGGGGTCTATTGGATGGCTACACCTTC. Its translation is CAWRDRARGLLDGYTF.